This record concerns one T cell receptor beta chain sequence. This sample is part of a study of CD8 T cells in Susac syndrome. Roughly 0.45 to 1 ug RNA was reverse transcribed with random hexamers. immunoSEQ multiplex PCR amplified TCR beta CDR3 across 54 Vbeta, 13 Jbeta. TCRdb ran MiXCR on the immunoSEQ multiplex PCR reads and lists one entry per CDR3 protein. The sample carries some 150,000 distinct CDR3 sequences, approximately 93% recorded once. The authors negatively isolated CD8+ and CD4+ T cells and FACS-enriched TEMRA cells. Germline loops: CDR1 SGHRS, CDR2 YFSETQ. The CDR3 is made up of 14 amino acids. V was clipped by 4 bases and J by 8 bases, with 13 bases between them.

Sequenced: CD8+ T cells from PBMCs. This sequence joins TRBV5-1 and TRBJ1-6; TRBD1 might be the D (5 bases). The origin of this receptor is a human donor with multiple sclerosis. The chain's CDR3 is CASSLTKGDSPLHF. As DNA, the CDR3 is TGCGCCAGCAGCCTGACCAAAGGGGATTCACCCCTCCACTTT. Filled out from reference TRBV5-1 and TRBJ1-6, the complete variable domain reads KAGVTQTPRYLIKTRGQQVTLSCSPISGHRSVSWYQQTPGQGLQFLFEYFSETQRNKGNFPGRFSGRQFSNSRSEMNVSTLELGDSALYLCASSLTKGDSPLHFGNGTRLTVT.